Listed below are T cell receptor beta chains from one sample, sequenced in a study of T cell responses to AZD1222 COVID-19 vaccine. The data were produced by immunoSEQ multiplex PCR, yet TCRdb's version contains in-frame clones alone and is incomplete. Of 110,000 to 150,000 clones in the sample, approximately 90% are singletons; the top ten hold about 4.8%. The sample in question was peripheral blood, obtained on day 0 of AZD1222 vaccination. Receptor source: an adult in good health. CDR3s include the opening cysteine and the closing phenylalanine or tryptophan. The D gene is left open where the match is weak.

16	TRBD2	TRBV13	TRBJ2-7	CASSPDAAGAKYEQYF
15	-	TRBV6-2/TRBV6-3	TRBJ1-6	CASSYSARGDSPLHF
16	TRBD2	TRBV6-1	TRBJ2-2	CASSDEGLAIGGELFF
15	TRBD2	TRBV3-1/TRBV3-2	TRBJ2-1	CASSLYGTSGNEQFF
12	-	TRBV15	TRBJ1-1	CATSRVVSSAFF
10	-	TRBV28	TRBJ1-4	CAVGGARLFF
18	-	TRBV30	TRBJ1-5	CAWSVGFADSEINQPQHF
18	-	TRBV3-1/TRBV3-2	TRBJ2-5	CASSQRGTAPVSQETQYF
14	-	TRBV2	TRBJ1-1	CATARDGENTEAFF
13	TRBD2	TRBV12-3/TRBV12-4	TRBJ2-5	CASRKGLVETQYF
13	-	TRBV2	TRBJ1-6	CASRTDINSPLHF
14	TRBD1	TRBV2	TRBJ1-4	CASSTDRYNEKLFF
11	-	TRBV30	TRBJ1-2	CAWSVLGGYTF
14	-	TRBV30	TRBJ1-2	CAWSKGRGYYGYTF
18	-	TRBV10-3	TRBJ1-6	CAISESPEQYRAYTPLHF
13	-	TRBV30	TRBJ2-5	CAWRTYSLPAQYF
17	-	TRBV28	TRBJ1-5	CASSLHLGGGGNQPQHF
15	TRBD2	TRBV6-5	TRBJ2-1	CASSTTSGGHNEQFF
16	-	TRBV19	TRBJ1-5	CASSIARAQEDQPQHF
12	-	TRBV5-1	TRBJ2-1	CASSATVNEQFF
14	-	TRBV21-1	TRBJ2-7	CASSKEGAGREQYF
16	-	TRBV29-1	TRBJ2-6	CSVEDRGLSGANVLTF
17	-	TRBV3-1/TRBV3-2	TRBJ2-7	CASSHGITGPGPYEQYF
16	-	TRBV5-8	TRBJ1-4	CASSFQVYPTNEKLFF
15	-	TRBV6-4	TRBJ2-2	CASSDSRGDTGELFF
13	-	TRBV25-1	TRBJ1-4	CASSRALNEKLFF
12	-	TRBV7-2	TRBJ2-1	CASSHRVNEQFF
14	-	TRBV6-4	TRBJ2-2	CASSVGENTGELFF
15	TRBD1	TRBV19	TRBJ2-1	CASSAPGQARNEQFF
15	-	TRBV11-3	TRBJ2-1	CASSPGTSQYNEQFF
16	-	TRBV3-1/TRBV3-2	TRBJ1-1	CASSQGLGAKNTEAFF
15	-	TRBV15	TRBJ1-1	CATSGPRPLRTQAFF
11	-	TRBV11-2	TRBJ2-7	CASSLVFEQYF
13	-	TRBV30	TRBJ2-7	CAWGRRGKYEQYF
12	-	TRBV2	TRBJ2-2	CASNLNTGELFF
16	TRBD1	TRBV6-6	TRBJ2-1	CASSQPTGVRYNEQFF
14	-	TRBV11-2	TRBJ1-2	CASSLPGVNYGYTF
14	-	TRBV5-4	TRBJ1-1	CASSFRDANTEAFF
16	TRBD1	TRBV24-1	TRBJ2-3	CATSGQGPTSTDTQYF
15	TRBD1	TRBV15	TRBJ1-2	CATSRDFTGEGGYTF
15	-	TRBV11-2	TRBJ1-2	CASSLAPDANYGYTF
15	-	TRBV4-1	TRBJ2-3	CASSQAGTSGDTQYF
16	-	TRBV4-1	TRBJ2-5	CASSQVVGAVRETQYF
13	-	TRBV18	TRBJ2-7	CASSRGTGYEQYF
17	TRBD2	TRBV28	TRBJ2-2	CASSFGTSGPNTGELFF
16	-	TRBV5-8	TRBJ2-3	CASSLASLAWADTQYF